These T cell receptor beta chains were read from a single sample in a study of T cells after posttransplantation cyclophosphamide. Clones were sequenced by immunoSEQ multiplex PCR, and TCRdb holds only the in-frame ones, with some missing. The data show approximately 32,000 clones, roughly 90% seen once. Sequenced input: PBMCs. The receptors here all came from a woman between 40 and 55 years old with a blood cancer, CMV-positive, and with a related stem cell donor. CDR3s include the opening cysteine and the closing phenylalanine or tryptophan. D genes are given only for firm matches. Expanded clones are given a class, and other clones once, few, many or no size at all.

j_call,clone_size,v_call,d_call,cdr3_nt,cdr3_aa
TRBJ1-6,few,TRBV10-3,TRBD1,TGTGCCATCAGTGAAGGGACAGGGGGCAAGTCACCCCTCCACTTT,CAISEGTGGKSPLHF
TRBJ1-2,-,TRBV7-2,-,TGTGCCAGCAGCGCATGGCTCGGGGGAGGCTATGGCTACACCTTC,CASSAWLGGGYGYTF
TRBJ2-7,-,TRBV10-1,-,TGCGCCAGCAAGGAGGGGGCCCAATTCAGGGAGCAGTACTTC,CASKEGAQFREQYF
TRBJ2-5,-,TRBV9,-,TGTGCCAGCAGCGTAAACCCGCGGATCAGGGTCGGAGAGACCCAGTACTTC,CASSVNPRIRVGETQYF
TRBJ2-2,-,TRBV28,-,TGTGCCAGCAGTTTCCGTAACACCGGGGAGCTGTTTTTT,CASSFRNTGELFF
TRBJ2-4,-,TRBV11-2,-,TGTGCCAGCAGAAACCTACTAGCCAAAAACATTCAGTACTTC,CASRNLLAKNIQYF
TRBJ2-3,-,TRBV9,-,TGTGCCAGCAGCGTAGTATCCTCAGATACGCAGTATTTT,CASSVVSSDTQYF
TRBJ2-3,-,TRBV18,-,TGTGCCAGCTCACCGGAAGGGAGGTGGACAGATACGCAGTATTTT,CASSPEGRWTDTQYF
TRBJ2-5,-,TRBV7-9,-,TGTGCCAGCGCCGGGGGGTCAGGGGGCAGAGAGGAGACCCAGTACTTC,CASAGGSGGREETQYF
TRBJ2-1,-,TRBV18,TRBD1,TGTGCCAGCTCCCTGACAGGGGGGGCCGATGAGCAGTTCTTC,CASSLTGGADEQFF
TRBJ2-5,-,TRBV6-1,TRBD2,TGTGCCAGCACTTCGGGACTAAGGGAGACCCAGTACTTC,CASTSGLRETQYF
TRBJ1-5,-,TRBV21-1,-,TGTGCCAGCAGCAACCGAAGGAGTTATAGCAATCAGCCCCAGCATTTT,CASSNRRSYSNQPQHF
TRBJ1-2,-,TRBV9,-,TGTGCCAGCAGCGTAGCTGAGAGCTATGGCTACACCTTC,CASSVAESYGYTF
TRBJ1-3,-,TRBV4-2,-,TGTGCCAGCAGCCAAGATTGGCGGGGTGTATCTGGAAACACCATATATTTT,CASSQDWRGVSGNTIYF
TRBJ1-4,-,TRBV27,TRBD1,TGTGCCAGCAGTTTCCAGGGACAGTTTAATGAAAAACTGTTTTTT,CASSFQGQFNEKLFF
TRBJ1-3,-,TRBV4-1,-,TGCGCCAGCAGCCAGCCCGGACAGAGCTCTGGAAACACCATATATTTT,CASSQPGQSSGNTIYF
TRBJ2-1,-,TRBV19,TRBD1,TGTGCCTCCCAACCGGGACAGCCAAACAATGAGCAGTTCTTC,CASQPGQPNNEQFF
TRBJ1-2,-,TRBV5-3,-,TGTGCCCTTAGAGGGGCCCAACGGGGGGAGGGTAGAGGCTACACCTTC,CALRGAQRGEGRGYTF
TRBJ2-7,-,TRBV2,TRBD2,TGTGCCAGCAGTGAACGAAGCGGGGGGTCCTACGAGCAGTACTTC,CASSERSGGSYEQYF
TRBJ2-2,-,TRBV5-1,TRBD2,TGCGCCAGCAGCTTGATCCCGACTAGCGGGGGGTCCGGGGAGCTGTTTTTT,CASSLIPTSGGSGELFF
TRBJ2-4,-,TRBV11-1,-,TGTGCCAGCAGCTTAATCCGAGGGCAGGACAAAAACATTCAGTACTTC,CASSLIRGQDKNIQYF
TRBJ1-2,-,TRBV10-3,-,TGTGCCATCAGTGCCCTTCGGGACACATCCACTTCTAACTATGGCTACACCTTC,CAISALRDTSTSNYGYTF
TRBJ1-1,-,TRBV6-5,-,TGTGCCAGCAGTTGGGGGGGCCTGAACACTGAAGCTTTCTTT,CASSWGGLNTEAFF
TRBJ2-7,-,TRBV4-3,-,TGCGCCAGCAGCCAAGATCAGGGCCCCGTTTACGAGCAGTACTTC,CASSQDQGPVYEQYF
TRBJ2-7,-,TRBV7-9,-,TGTGCCAGCAGCCCCGGCTCCTACGAGCAGTACTTC,CASSPGSYEQYF
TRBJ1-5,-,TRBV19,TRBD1,TGTGCCAGTAGTATAGTTGGTGGGACAGGGGGCAATCAGCCCCAGCATTTT,CASSIVGGTGGNQPQHF
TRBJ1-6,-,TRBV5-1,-,TGCGCCAGCAGCTCCTACGGGAATTCACCCCTCCACTTT,CASSSYGNSPLHF
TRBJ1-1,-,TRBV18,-,TGTGCCAGCTCTCCGTCCGGGGGGTACACTGAAGCTTTCTTT,CASSPSGGYTEAFF
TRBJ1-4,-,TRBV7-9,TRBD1,TGTGCCAGCAGCCTCTGGACAGGGGGGCGCACTAATGAAAAACTGTTTTTT,CASSLWTGGRTNEKLFF
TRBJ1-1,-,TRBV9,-,TGTGCCAGCAGCGCCGTGGATAAGGGGGCTGAAGCTTTCTTT,CASSAVDKGAEAFF
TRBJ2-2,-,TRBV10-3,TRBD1,TGTGCCATCAGTGGGACAGGGGGGAACACCGGGGAGCTGTTTTTT,CAISGTGGNTGELFF
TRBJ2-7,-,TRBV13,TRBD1,TGTGCCAGCAGCTTGGGACAGGGGGCTGGGGAGCAGTACTTC,CASSLGQGAGEQYF
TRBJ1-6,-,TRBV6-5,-,TGTGCCAGCAGTTACGGTTTGGCAGGGGACTCACCCCTCCACTTT,CASSYGLAGDSPLHF
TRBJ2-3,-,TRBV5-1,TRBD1,TGCGCCAGCGGTCAAGGGGGCCAGGGGCTCACAGATACGCAGTATTTT,CASGQGGQGLTDTQYF
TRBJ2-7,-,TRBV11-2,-,TGTGCCAGCAGCTTTAGGACAAACGAGCAGTACTTC,CASSFRTNEQYF
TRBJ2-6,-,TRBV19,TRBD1,TGTGCCAGTAGTATTACAGGGGAAACTGGGGCCAACGTCCTGACTTTC,CASSITGETGANVLTF
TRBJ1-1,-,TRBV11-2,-,TGTGCCAGCAGCCCCGGACACCACATGAACACTGAAGCTTTCTTT,CASSPGHHMNTEAFF
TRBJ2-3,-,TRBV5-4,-,TGTGCCAGCAGCTCTACGGTCGGCAGGCCGAGCACAGATACGCAGTATTTT,CASSSTVGRPSTDTQYF
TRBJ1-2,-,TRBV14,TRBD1,TGTGCCAGCAGCCCTTATGGGGACAGGGTATATACGGGATACACCTTC,CASSPYGDRVYTGYTF
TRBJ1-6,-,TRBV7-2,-,TGTGCCAGCAGCTTACATGTGCTAAGCTCCTATAATTCACCCCTCCACTTT,CASSLHVLSSYNSPLHF
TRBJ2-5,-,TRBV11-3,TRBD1,TGTGCCAGCAGCTCGCGGGGACAGGGATCCCAAGAGACCCAGTACTTC,CASSSRGQGSQETQYF
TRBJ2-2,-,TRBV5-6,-,TGTGCCAGCAGCTTGGCCCGGGGGTTACGCACCGGGGAGCTGTTTTTT,CASSLARGLRTGELFF
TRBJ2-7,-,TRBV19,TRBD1,TGTGCCAGTAGTCGCTGGACAGGGAGAGTTGACGAGCAGTACTTC,CASSRWTGRVDEQYF
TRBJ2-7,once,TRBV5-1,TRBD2,TGCGCCAGCAGCGTGGGACTAGCGGGGAACTACGAGCAGTACTTC,CASSVGLAGNYEQYF
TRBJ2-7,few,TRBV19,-,TGTGCCAGTAGTACCGACAGCGAGCAGTACTTC,CASSTDSEQYF
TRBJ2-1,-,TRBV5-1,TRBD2,TGCGCCAGCAGCTTTAGGACTAGCGGGGGGTACTACAATGAGCAGTTCTTC,CASSFRTSGGYYNEQFF
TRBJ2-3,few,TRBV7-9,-,TGTGCCAGCAGCTCCTCTCGGGACTCCAGCACAGATACGCAGTATTTT,CASSSSRDSSTDTQYF
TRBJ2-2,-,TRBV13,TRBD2,TGTGCCAGCAGCTCCGGGGGGGCCATCGGGGAGCTGTTTTTT,CASSSGGAIGELFF
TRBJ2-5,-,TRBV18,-,TGTGCCAGCTCACTCCAGGTTCAAGAGACCCAGTACTTC,CASSLQVQETQYF
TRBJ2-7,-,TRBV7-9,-,TGTGCCAGCAGCCACCTAGGACACGTTCCGCCTGAGCAGTACTTC,CASSHLGHVPPEQYF
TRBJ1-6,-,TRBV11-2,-,TGTGCCAGCAGCTTGGCGACGACATCACCCCTCCACTTT,CASSLATTSPLHF
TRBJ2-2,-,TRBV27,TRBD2,TGTGCCAGCAGTTTCCTACTAGCGGGACATACCGGGGAGCTGTTTTTT,CASSFLLAGHTGELFF
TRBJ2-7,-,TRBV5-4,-,TGTGCCAGCAGCTCCCCCGGGAGTGAGCAGTACTTC,CASSSPGSEQYF
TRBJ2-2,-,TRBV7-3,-,TGTGCCAGCAGCCACAGGGACGGGGAGCTGTTTTTT,CASSHRDGELFF
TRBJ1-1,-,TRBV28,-,TGTGCCAGCAGGGTACAGGTCACTGAAGCTTTCTTT,CASRVQVTEAFF
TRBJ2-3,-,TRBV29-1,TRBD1,TGCAGCGTTGCGGGACAGGGGGCCGCAGATACGCAGTATTTT,CSVAGQGAADTQYF
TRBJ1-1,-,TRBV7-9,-,TGTGCCAGCAGCAGGCAGGGTGGCACTGAAGCTTTCTTT,CASSRQGGTEAFF
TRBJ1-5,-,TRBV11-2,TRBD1,TGTGCCAGCAGCTCAGTTCTGGACAGGAATTTT,CASSSVLDRNF
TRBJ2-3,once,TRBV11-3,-,TGTGCCAGCAGCTTACGGGTCGGGGAGAGCGATACGCAGTATTTT,CASSLRVGESDTQYF
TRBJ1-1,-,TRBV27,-,TGTGCCAGCAGTTTAGAGGCACGTAGAAGGACTGAAGCTTTCTTT,CASSLEARRRTEAFF